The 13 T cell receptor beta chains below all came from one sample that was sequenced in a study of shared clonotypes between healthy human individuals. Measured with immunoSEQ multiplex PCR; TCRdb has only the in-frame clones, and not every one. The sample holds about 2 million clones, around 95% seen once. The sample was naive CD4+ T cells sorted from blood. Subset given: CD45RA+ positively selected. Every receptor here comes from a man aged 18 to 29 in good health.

The CDR3 DNA reads TGTGCCAGCAGTGGGGGGCTAGCGAATGGCGAGCAGTACTTC. Translation gives CASSGGLANGEQYF. The chain employs TRBV6-5 and TRBJ2-7; tentatively, D is TRBD1 or TRBD2 (6 bases each). CDR1 MNHEY and CDR2 SVGAGI come from the germline V gene. V lost 5 bases, J lost 6 bases, and 17 bases lay in between. This CDR3 region has 14 residues.

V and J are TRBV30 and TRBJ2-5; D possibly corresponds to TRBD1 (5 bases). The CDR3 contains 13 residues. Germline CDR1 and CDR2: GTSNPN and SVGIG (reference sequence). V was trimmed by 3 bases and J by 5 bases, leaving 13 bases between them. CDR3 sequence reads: CAWSQGRLETQYF. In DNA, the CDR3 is TGTGCCTGGAGCCAGGGAAGGTTGGAGACCCAGTACTTC.

Here the CDR3 DNA reads TGTGCCAGCTCACCAGAAACAGGCAGCTCTGGAAACACCATATATTTT. Translating gives CASSPETGSSGNTIYF. The rearrangement uses TRBV18 and TRBJ1-3; maybe TRBD1 (5 bases). The germline V gene has CDR1 KGHSH and CDR2 LQKENI. Trimming pared 2 bases from V and 0 bases from J, leaving 11 bases between. The CDR3 length is 16 residues. Variable domain in full (rest from reference TRBV18 and TRBJ1-3): NAGVMQNPRHLVRRRGQEARLRCSPMKGHSHVYWYRQLPEEGLKFMVYLQKENIIDESGMPKERFSAEFPKEGPSILRIQQVVRGDSAAYFCASSPETGSSGNTIYFGEGSWLTVV.

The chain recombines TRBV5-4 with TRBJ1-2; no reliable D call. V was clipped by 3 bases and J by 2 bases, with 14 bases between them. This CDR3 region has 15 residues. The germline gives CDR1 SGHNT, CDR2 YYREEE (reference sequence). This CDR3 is CASSSPKQANYGYTF. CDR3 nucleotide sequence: TGTGCCAGCAGCTCCCCCAAGCAGGCAAACTATGGCTACACCTTC. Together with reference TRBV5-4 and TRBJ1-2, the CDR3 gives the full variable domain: ETGVTQSPTHLIKTRGQQVTLRCSSQSGHNTVSWYQQALGQGPQFIFQYYREEENGRGNFPPRFSGLQFPNYSSELNVNALELDDSALYLCASSSPKQANYGYTFGSGTRLTVV.

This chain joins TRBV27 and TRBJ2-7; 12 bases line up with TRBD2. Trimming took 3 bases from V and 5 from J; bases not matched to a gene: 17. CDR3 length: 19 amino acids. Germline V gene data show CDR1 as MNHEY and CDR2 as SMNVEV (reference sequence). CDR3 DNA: TGTGCCAGCAGTTTGCTACCCCCCCTGACTAGCGGGAGTATCGACGAGCAGTACTTC. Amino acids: CASSLLPPLTSGSIDEQYF.

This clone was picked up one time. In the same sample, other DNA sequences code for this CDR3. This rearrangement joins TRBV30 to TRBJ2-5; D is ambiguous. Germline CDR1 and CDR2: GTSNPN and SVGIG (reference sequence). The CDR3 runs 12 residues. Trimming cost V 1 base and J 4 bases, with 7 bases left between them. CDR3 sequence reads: CAWSEGRETQYF. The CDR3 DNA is TGTGCCTGGAGTGAGGGTCGAGAGACCCAGTACTTC.

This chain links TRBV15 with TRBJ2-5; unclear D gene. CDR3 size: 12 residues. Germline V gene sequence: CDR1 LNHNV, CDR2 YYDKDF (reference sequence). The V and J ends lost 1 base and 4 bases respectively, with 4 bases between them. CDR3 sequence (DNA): TGTGCCACCAGCAGAGGTCGAGAGACCCAGTACTTC. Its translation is CATSRGRETQYF.

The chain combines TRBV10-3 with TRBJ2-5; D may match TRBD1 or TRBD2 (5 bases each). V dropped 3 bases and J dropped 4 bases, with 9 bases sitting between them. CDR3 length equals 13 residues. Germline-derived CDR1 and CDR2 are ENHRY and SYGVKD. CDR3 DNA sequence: TGTGCCATCAGTGACGGGGCATCAGAGACCCAGTACTTC. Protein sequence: CAISDGASETQYF.

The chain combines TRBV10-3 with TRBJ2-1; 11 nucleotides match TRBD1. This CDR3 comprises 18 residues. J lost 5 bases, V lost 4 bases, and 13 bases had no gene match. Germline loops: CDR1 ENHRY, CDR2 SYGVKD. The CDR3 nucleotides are TGTGCCATCAGTGCCCTCTCAACGGGACAGGGGGGACACAATGAGCAGTTCTTC. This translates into CAISALSTGQGGHNEQFF.

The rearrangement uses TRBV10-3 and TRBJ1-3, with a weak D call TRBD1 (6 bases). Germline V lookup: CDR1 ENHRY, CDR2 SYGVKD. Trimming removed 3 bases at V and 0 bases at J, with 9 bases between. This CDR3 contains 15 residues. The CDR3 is CAISENRDSGNTIYF. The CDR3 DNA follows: TGTGCCATCAGTGAAAACAGGGACTCTGGAAACACCATATATTTT.

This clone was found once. The CDR3 loop reads CASRRLAGAAGELFF. In DNA form, the CDR3 reads TGTGCCAGCAGGAGACTAGCGGGGGCCGCCGGGGAGCTGTTTTTT. The chain is built from TRBV6-5 and TRBJ2-2; TRBD2 matches 12 bases. Losses at the gene ends were 6 bases for V and 6 bases for J; bases not matched to a gene: 5. The length of the CDR3 is 15 residues. Per germline, CDR1 MNHEY and CDR2 SVGAGI.

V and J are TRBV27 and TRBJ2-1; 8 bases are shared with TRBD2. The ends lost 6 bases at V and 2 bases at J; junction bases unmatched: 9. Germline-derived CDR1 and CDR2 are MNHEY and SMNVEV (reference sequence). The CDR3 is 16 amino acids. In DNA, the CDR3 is TGTGCCAGCAGCCCTCCGGGGACTAGAACCTACAATGAGCAGTTCTTC. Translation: CASSPPGTRTYNEQFF.

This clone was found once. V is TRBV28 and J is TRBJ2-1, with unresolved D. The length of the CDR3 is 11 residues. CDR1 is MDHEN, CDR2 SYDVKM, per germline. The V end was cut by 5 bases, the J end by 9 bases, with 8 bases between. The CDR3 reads CASSSSIEQFF. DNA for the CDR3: TGTGCCAGCAGTAGTAGCATTGAGCAGTTCTTC.